The source of this T cell receptor (beta chain) is a study of neoadjuvant anti-PD-1 for oral cavity cancer. Study-level background: Around day 43, patients without progression received a fourth nivolumab dose before surgery.

A remark on this clone: Its antigen is still unknown.

Six replicates per PBMC sample, mostly from roughly 500 ng of genomic DNA. Measured with immunoSEQ multiplex PCR; TCRdb has only the in-frame clones, and not every one. The sample consists of more than 11,000 clones, 60% to 75% of them appearing once. Germline CDR1 and CDR2: SGDLS and YYNGEE. The CDR3 loop spans 16 amino acids. Trimming cost V 4 bases and J 3 bases, with 19 bases left between them. Time point denoted: after neoadjuvant nivolumab, at surgical resection. Broader study findings: Pretreatment Treg/Th17 ratio correlated inversely with post-treatment tumor clonality.

The receptor's source is a person aged 35-79 years with oral cavity squamous cell carcinoma. Here the sequenced sample was PBMCs, taken after nivolumab (anti-PD-1) treatment. This chain connects TRBV9 to TRBJ1-2; possible D gene TRBD1, 5 bases. This chain's CDR3 is CASSRGHIRGYYGYTF. The CDR3 coding sequence is TGTGCCAGCAGCCGAGGGCACATAAGGGGTTACTATGGCTACACCTTC. Supplemented by reference TRBV9 and TRBJ1-2, the full variable domain reads DSGVTQTPKHLITATGQRVTLRCSPRSGDLSVYWYQQSLDQGLQFLIQYYNGEERAKGNILERFSAQQFPDLHSELNLSSLELGDSALYFCASSRGHIRGYYGYTFGSGTRLTVV.